This entry features one T cell receptor beta chain sequence. What it binds is not known. This table comes from immunoSEQ multiplex PCR, and its TCRdb copy is limited to in-frame clones, with some not included. The sample contains about 58,000 clones, about 83% of which appear only once. These data belong to a study of OX40 agonist ivuxolimab in advanced cancers. Study-wide results and limits: Researchers did not determine the expanded peripheral T cells' antigen specificity.

Trimming removed 0 bases at V and 10 bases at J, with 12 bases between. In germline, CDR1 is MGHRA, CDR2 YSYEKL. The CDR3 covers 14 residues. The sample consisted of CD4+ or CD8+ T cells sorted from blood, taken in a trial of the OX40 agonist ivuxolimab. This receptor was identified in an adult with an advanced solid tumor such as melanoma, head and neck, liver or kidney cancer. The chain uses TRBV4-1 and TRBJ1-4; a weak D match, TRBD1 (5 bases). Here the CDR3 reads CASSQDDRIGKLFF. The CDR3 coding sequence is TGCGCCAGCAGCCAAGATGACAGAATAGGAAAACTGTTTTTT.